What follows is one T cell receptor beta chain and its context. The antigen remains unidentified. Sequencing used immunoSEQ multiplex PCR; TCRdb keeps in-frame clones, though not all of them. The sample holds about 710,000 clones, around 77% seen once. This specimen belongs to a study of shared clonotypes between healthy human individuals. Study at large: Three plates were used per donor for CD4 naive, three for CD4 memory, two for CD8 naive and one for CD8 memory. Study results and limitations: Tissue TCR repertoires likely differ from these blood-only repertoires. Rarefaction showed sorted-subset sequencing was incomplete despite large depth.

Source material: memory CD4+ T cells sorted from blood. Described subset: CD45RA-negative fraction. The receptor was derived from a woman younger than 45 in good health.

CDR3 nucleotide sequence: TGTGCCAGCAGTTCGAGCCACACACCCCCGTTCTTC. Its translation is CASSSSHTPPFF. The V gene is TRBV27, the J gene TRBJ2-1; D not resolved. The V end lost 4 bases, the J end lost 15 bases, and 16 bases lay between the germline ends. CDR1 MNHEY and CDR2 SMNVEV come from the germline V gene (reference sequence). CDR3 length: 12 residues.